The sequence of this T cell receptor (beta chain) was determined in a study of cytomegalovirus exposure and HLA in healthy donors. Deletions cut 2 bases from V and 1 base from J, with 11 bases between. The CDR3 contains 14 residues. The germline gives CDR1 GTSNPN, CDR2 SVGIG (reference sequence). A multiplex PCR was run with 60 Vbeta primers and 13 Jbeta primers. Only in-frame clones appear in the TCRdb table, and some are missing; sequencing was by immunoSEQ multiplex PCR. The sample includes approximately 100,000 clones, roughly four fifths of them seen just once. The chain joins TRBV30 to TRBJ1-1; D gene unclear. The TCR was taken from a male donor in good health and CMV-seropositive. The sample consisted of PBMCs. The CDR3 is CAWSHRGGNTEAFF. The CDR3 DNA is TGTGCCTGGAGTCACCGTGGCGGGAACACTGAAGCTTTCTTT.